This T cell receptor beta chain was obtained from a study of T cells in Graves' hyperthyroidism and ophthalmopathy. Study-wide results and limits: Among clonotypes expanded in thyroid above 0.001, most were also found in blood.

Lactation, pregnancy, other autoimmune disease or uncontrolled infection led to exclusion of patients. It was around 10 ml of fresh peripheral blood that supplied the PBMCs. V lost 4 bases and J lost 4, with 15 bases in between. CDR1 SGHNT and CDR2 YYREEE come from the germline V gene (reference sequence). There are 15 residues in the CDR3. For this clonotype: Its target is not known.

Amplified regions were TCR beta CDR3 sequences from RNA transcripts. The study used the HTBI primer set for a first-round RT-PCR of the TCR CDR3. TCRdb reanalysed the multiplex PCR reads using MiXCR and keeps one entry per CDR3 protein. The repertoire holds nearly 750,000 distinct CDR3 sequences, with 30% to 40% as singletons. The chain uses TRBV5-4 and TRBJ1-5, with D possibly being TRBD1 (6 bases). Material: blood. The receptor was derived from a woman in her thirties or forties with Graves' hyperthyroidism. The CDR3 DNA sequence: TGTGCCAGCAGCCCGTCGGGGGCTGGGAATCAGCCCCAGCATTTT. Encoded protein: CASSPSGAGNQPQHF. Full variable domain (outside the CDR3, taken from reference TRBV5-4 and TRBJ1-5): ETGVTQSPTHLIKTRGQQVTLRCSSQSGHNTVSWYQQALGQGPQFIFQYYREEENGRGNFPPRFSGLQFPNYSSELNVNALELDDSALYLCASSPSGAGNQPQHFGDGTRLSIL.